This TCR beta chain was sequenced during a study of sequential checkpoint blockade in melanoma. Study as a whole: Each arm's sequence ended with maintenance nivolumab. TCRbeta immunosequencing was performed on DNA from 90 to 100 pretreatment melanoma tumor samples. Study findings and constraints: In arm A, pretreatment tumor clonality was associated with response.

The assay was immunoSEQ multiplex PCR, and TCRdb's table has in-frame clones only and misses some. The table includes about 7,000 clones, 28% detected once. In regard to this clone: Its specificity is unknown.

This sample's treatment: randomized to nivolumab then ipilimumab (arm A) or the reverse (arm B). Here the sequenced sample was tumor tissue (inferred from file names), taken from a patient given nivolumab and ipilimumab in sequence. The clonotype originates from a human donor with melanoma.

CDR3 nucleotides: TGTGCCAGCAGGGGGACAGGGGGTGGGGAAAAACTGTTTTTT. Its protein product is CASRGTGGGEKLFF. The chain couples TRBV28 to TRBJ1-4; the match to TRBD1 covers 11 bases. Losses at the gene ends were 6 bases for V and 8 bases for J; bases not matched to a gene: 5. CDR1 and CDR2 (germline): MDHEN, SYDVKM. CDR3 length equals 14 residues.